This T cell receptor beta chain was identified during a study of blood T cell repertoires in COVID-19. CDR1 is SGHAT, CDR2 FQNNGV, per germline. This CDR3 region has 14 residues. With 2 bases removed from V and 7 bases from J, the gap between germline ends came to 12 bases. The data were produced by immunoSEQ multiplex PCR, yet TCRdb's version contains in-frame clones alone and is incomplete. The data contain 30,000 to 40,000 clones, roughly 80% of them singletons. This clone has a single count. The genes are TRBV11-2 and TRBJ2-1; weak D call: TRBD1 (5 bases). Sequencing was carried out using peripheral blood. The receptor's source is a man aged 60 to 69 in a cohort sampled during active COVID-19. CDR3 sequence: CASSLRQGVNEQFF. The CDR3 DNA follows: TGTGCCAGCAGCTTACGCCAAGGGGTAAATGAGCAGTTCTTC.